Included here is one T cell receptor beta chain sequence, with context. This specimen belongs to a study of control samples from healthy donors and cancer patients. Profiling relied on immunoSEQ multiplex PCR, and the TCRdb table lists in-frame clones only, not all of them. The sample has just under 150,000 clones, about 91% seen once. This CDR3 comprises 13 residues. Trimming removed 6 bases at V and 5 bases at J, with 13 bases between. Germline CDR1 and CDR2: MDHEN and SYDVKM. Sample: blood. The sequence was collected from a man aged 25-45 years in good health. This rearrangement joins TRBV28 to TRBJ1-2, with D tentatively TRBD1 (5 bases). CDR3 region: CASRTGDYYGYTF. CDR3 coding DNA: TGTGCCAGCAGAACGGGGGACTATTATGGCTACACCTTC.